This T cell receptor (beta chain) was captured in a study of PD-1 blockade in classical Hodgkin lymphoma. Study-wide results and limits: By C4D1, CD4+ diversity increased significantly, especially in complete responders.

Method: immunoSEQ multiplex PCR; TCRdb's copy keeps in-frame clones and lacks some. Among some 110,000 clones, roughly 89% were seen once, and the ten largest hold around 17%. Germline lookup yields CDR1 SGHVS and CDR2 FQNEAQ. The CDR3 covers 15 residues. The V segment lost 5 bases and the J segment 5 bases; nucleotides outside the gene matches: 9. As to this clone: No antigen is known for it.

As to time point: cycle 4 day 1 (C4D1), after more than 5 weeks of nivolumab. Following autologous stem cell transplantation, relapse occurred in every patient, and exposure to brentuximab vedotin varied. The patients, who had relapsed/refractory classical Hodgkin lymphoma, achieved best responses of complete response, partial response or progressive disease. The receptor was isolated from a human donor with classical Hodgkin lymphoma. The gene calls are TRBV7-8 and TRBJ2-5, with 9 bases matching TRBD1. The specimen comprised peripheral blood mononuclear cells (PBMCs), sampled before the fourth cycle of nivolumab. The CDR3 sequence is CASSPRTGEMETQYF. CDR3 sequence (DNA): TGTGCCAGCAGCCCTCGGACAGGGGAGATGGAGACCCAGTACTTC.